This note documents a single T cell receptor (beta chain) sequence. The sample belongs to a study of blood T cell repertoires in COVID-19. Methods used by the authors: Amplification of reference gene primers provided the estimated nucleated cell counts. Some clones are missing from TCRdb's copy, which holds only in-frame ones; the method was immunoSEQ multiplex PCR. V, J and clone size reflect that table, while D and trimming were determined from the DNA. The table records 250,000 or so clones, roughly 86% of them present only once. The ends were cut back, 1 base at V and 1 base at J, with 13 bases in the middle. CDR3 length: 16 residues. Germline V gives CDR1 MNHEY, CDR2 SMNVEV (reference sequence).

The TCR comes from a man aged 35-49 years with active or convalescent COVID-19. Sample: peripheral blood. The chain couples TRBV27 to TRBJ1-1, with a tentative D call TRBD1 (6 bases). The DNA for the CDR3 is TGTGCCAGCAGTTTATGGGCGGGGGCCACGAACACTGAAGCTTTCTTT. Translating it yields CASSLWAGATNTEAFF.